The source of this TCR beta chain is a study of CD8 T cells in Susac syndrome. The study's findings and limits: It was acknowledged by the study that relatively few individuals were included in its TCR sequencing and HLA analysis.

The ends lost 2 bases at V and 4 bases at J; junction bases unmatched: 8. This CDR3 has 15 amino acids. Germline V gives CDR1 LNHNV, CDR2 YYDKDF (reference sequence). A note on this clonotype: The antigen is unknown.

Reverse transcription used about 0.5 to 1 ug RNA and random hexamers. TCRdb re-called the immunoSEQ multiplex PCR reads through MiXCR, storing one row per CDR3 protein. The sample shows roughly 150,000 distinct CDR3 sequences, roughly 94% of them seen only once. The chain links TRBV15 to TRBJ2-7, with 7 bases aligning to TRBD1. The TCR sequence derives from a human donor with multiple sclerosis. The sample was CD8+ T cells from PBMCs. CDR3 nucleotides: TGTGCCACCAGCAGACCGAGGACAGGTCGTTACGAGCAGTACTTC. This translates into CATSRPRTGRYEQYF.